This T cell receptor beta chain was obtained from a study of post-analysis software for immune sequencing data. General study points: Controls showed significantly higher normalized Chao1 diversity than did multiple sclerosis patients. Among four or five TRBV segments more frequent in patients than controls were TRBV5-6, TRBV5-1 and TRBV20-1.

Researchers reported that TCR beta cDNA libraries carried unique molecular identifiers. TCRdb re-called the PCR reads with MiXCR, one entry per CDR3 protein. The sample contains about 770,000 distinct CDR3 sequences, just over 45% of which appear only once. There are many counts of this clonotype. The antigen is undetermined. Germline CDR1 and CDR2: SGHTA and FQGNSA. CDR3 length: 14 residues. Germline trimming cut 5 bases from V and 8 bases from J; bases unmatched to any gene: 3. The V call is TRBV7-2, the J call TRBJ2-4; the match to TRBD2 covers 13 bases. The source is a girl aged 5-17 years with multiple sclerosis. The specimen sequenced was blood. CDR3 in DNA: TGTGCCAGCAGCGGAGGACTAGCGGGGGACATTCAGTACTTC. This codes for CASSGGLAGDIQYF.